The 12 T cell receptor beta chains below come from one sample, sequenced in a study of blood T cell repertoires in COVID-19. Here immunoSEQ multiplex PCR was the method, and the copy in TCRdb shows in-frame clones only, minus some. The sample lists hundreds of thousands of clones; more than 70% were seen once. Sequencing was done on a sample of peripheral blood. Receptors originate from a woman aged 40 to 49 who had recovered from COVID-19.

The chain carries TRBV6-5 and TRBJ1-3; D unclear. V lost 7 bases, J lost 11 bases, and 15 bases lay in between. CDR3 length equals 12 residues. Per germline, CDR1 MNHEY and CDR2 SVGAGI. The CDR3 DNA is TGTGCCAGCACCCCGGGGTTTGCAGCCATATATTTT. This encodes CASTPGFAAIYF.

The chain employs TRBV24-1 and TRBJ2-1, with 16 bases fitting TRBD2. This CDR3 is 16 amino acids long. Looked up from germline, CDR1 is KGHDR and CDR2 is SFDVKD. Trimming at V came to 3 bases and at J to 9 bases, leaving 4 bases not matched to a gene. The CDR3 DNA sequence: TGTGCCACCAGTGATCCGGGACTAGCGGGAGGGGGTGAGCAGTTCTTC. It translates to CATSDPGLAGGGEQFF.

This clone was seen more than once but under ten times. V usage is TRBV10-3 and J usage is TRBJ1-4; no firm D call. The CDR3 extends over 13 amino acids. Trimming removed 4 bases from V and 5 bases from J, with 8 bases in between. In germline, CDR1 is ENHRY, CDR2 SYGVKD. The CDR3: CAISADGNEKLFF. The DNA for the CDR3 is TGTGCCATCAGTGCCGACGGGAATGAAAAACTGTTTTTT.

V and J are TRBV5-1 and TRBJ2-7; no definite D call. The germline CDR1 and CDR2 sequences are SGHRS and YFSETQ. The CDR3 spans 15 residues. With 0 bases removed from V and 3 bases from J, the gap between germline ends came to 13 bases. In nucleotides, the CDR3 is TGCGCCAGCAGCTTGGCCGGAATAACGGGCTACGAGCAGTACTTC. It yields the protein CASSLAGITGYEQYF.

The chain links TRBV14 to TRBJ2-1; a weak D match, TRBD1 (5 bases). V was clipped by 1 base and J by 0 bases, with 13 bases between them. This CDR3 region has 17 residues. Per germline, CDR1 SGHDN and CDR2 FVKESK. The CDR3 sequence: CASSQVQDQSSYNEQFF. The CDR3 nucleotides read TGTGCCAGCAGCCAAGTACAGGACCAGAGCTCCTACAATGAGCAGTTCTTC.

This clone came up a few times. V gene TRBV27 combines with J gene TRBJ1-5; 8 bases are a match to TRBD1. Germline loops: CDR1 MNHEY, CDR2 SMNVEV (reference sequence). The CDR3 totals 15 residues. V lost 6 bases and J lost 1; bases outside the gene matches: 5. CDR3 loop: CASRTTGASNQPQHF. The CDR3 coding sequence is TGTGCCAGCAGGACGACAGGGGCGAGCAATCAGCCCCAGCATTTT.

This clone has only one observation. The rearrangement joins TRBV10-3 to TRBJ2-3, with D tentatively TRBD2 (6 bases). The CDR3 covers 17 residues. Germline V gives CDR1 ENHRY, CDR2 SYGVKD. Trimming took 2 bases from V and 0 from J, leaving 15 bases between them. The CDR3 sequence is CAISEEEGKISTDTQYF. CDR3 nucleotide sequence: TGTGCCATCAGTGAGGAGGAGGGGAAGATTAGCACAGATACGCAGTATTTT.

This chain joins TRBV7-2 and TRBJ2-3; 7 nucleotides align to TRBD1. After removal of 3 bases from V and 4 bases from J, the junction contained 7 bases not matched to a gene. The V gene's germline CDR1 is SGHTA and CDR2 FQGNSA. CDR3 length: 15 residues. In DNA form, the CDR3 reads TGTGCCAGCAGCTTCGGGACAGTGGAGCCAGATACGCAGTATTTT. This encodes CASSFGTVEPDTQYF.

The chain recombines TRBV7-6 with TRBJ2-1, with D maybe TRBD2 (6 bases). The V gene lost 1 base and the J gene lost 4 bases, with 14 bases spanning the gap. This CDR3 spans 16 amino acids. Germline assignment: CDR1 SGHVS and CDR2 FNYEAQ. CDR3 sequence reads: CASSLVRGFGYNEQFF. The CDR3 DNA reads as TGTGCCAGCAGCTTAGTTCGGGGGTTCGGGTACAATGAGCAGTTCTTC.

The V call is TRBV6-5, the J call TRBJ1-1; a weak D match, TRBD1 (6 bases). The CDR3 runs to 14 residues. V was shortened by 0 bases and J by 8 bases, with 13 bases between the two germline ends. The germline V gene encodes CDR1 MNHEY and CDR2 SVGAGI. This CDR3 reads CASSYSGPGTEAFF. The CDR3 coding sequence is TGTGCCAGCAGTTACTCCGGGCCCGGGACAGAAGCTTTCTTT.

This rearrangement joins TRBV27 to TRBJ2-3; tentatively, D is TRBD2 (6 bases). CDR1 and CDR2 from the germline V gene are MNHEY and SMNVEV (reference sequence). The V end was cut by 5 bases, the J end by 1 base, with 13 bases between. CDR3 length: 15 residues. The chain's CDR3 is CASSPWRGGTDTQYF. The CDR3 DNA reads as TGTGCCAGCAGTCCCTGGCGGGGTGGCACAGATACGCAGTATTTT.

The chain links TRBV7-9 to TRBJ1-1, with D tentatively TRBD1 (5 bases). CDR3 length: 16 residues. V dropped 5 bases and J dropped 1 base, with 17 bases sitting between them. From germline, CDR1 is SEHNR and CDR2 FQNEAQ (reference sequence). The CDR3 reads CASSPPGLLGNTEAFF. The CDR3 DNA reads as TGTGCCAGCAGCCCCCCGGGACTTCTTGGGAACACTGAAGCTTTCTTT. Looking up the rest from reference TRBV7-9 and TRBJ1-1 gives the full variable domain: DTGVSQNPRHKITKRGQNVTFRCDPISEHNRLYWYRQTLGQGPEFLTYFQNEAQLEKSRLLSDRFSAERPKGSFSTLEIQRTEQGDSAMYLCASSPPGLLGNTEAFFGQGTRLTVV.